This record concerns one TCR beta chain sequence. As yet, its antigen is unknown. This entry is derived from a study of cytomegalovirus exposure and HLA in healthy donors. As for the study in general: An early data release held tens of millions of unique TCRs from HLA-typed donors.

CDR1 and CDR2 (germline): MNHEY, SMNVEV (reference sequence). This CDR3 spans 16 amino acids. V dropped 2 bases and J dropped 11 bases, with 22 bases sitting between them. Notes on the study in general: When analyzed later, the rates of TCR association showed variation by HLA locus, with DRB1 the most and HLA-C the fewest.

PCR used 60 Vbeta primers and 13 Jbeta primers. Profiling relied on immunoSEQ multiplex PCR, and the TCRdb table lists in-frame clones only, not all of them. The profile shows about 180,000 clones, around 80% of them singletons. Specimen: PBMCs. This sequence was found in a man aged 18 to 30 in good health and CMV-seronegative. The chain couples TRBV27 to TRBJ2-1, with a weak D call TRBD2 (7 bases). The CDR3 coding sequence is TGTGCCAGCAGTTTAAAGAGGGGGGCGGGAGCCGCGAAGCAGTTCTTC. Encoded protein: CASSLKRGAGAAKQFF.